These 23 T cell receptor beta chains originate from one sample sequenced in a study of regulatory T cells in long-lasting Graves disease. CDR3 regions were amplified by Arm-PCR using iRepertoire HTBI primers to build TCR beta libraries. TCRdb used MiXCR to reprocess the multiplex PCR reads, holding one entry per CDR3 protein. The table includes about 470,000 distinct CDR3 sequences, less than 25% detected once. The sample's time point: persistent/refractory GD, antithyroid drugs over 5 years with positive TRAb. The TCR library was made from RNA that had been extracted from PBMCs in TRIzol. The material sequenced was peripheral blood mononuclear cells (PBMCs), taken when the disease was refractory, from a patient treated with antithyroid drugs. Receptors were obtained from a female donor with Graves disease.

This clonotype has only a few counts. The CDR3: CASSHPGRKDHEKLFF. Here the CDR3 DNA reads TGCGCCAGCAGCCACCCCGGACGGAAAGATCATGAAAAACTGTTTTTT. This chain connects TRBV4-1 to TRBJ1-4; D is undetermined. V dropped 3 bases and J dropped 6 bases, with 17 bases sitting between them. The CDR3 is 16 residues long. Germline V gives CDR1 MGHRA, CDR2 YSYEKL.

A note on this clonotype: Given a much more abundant clone one base away, this may be a read error. The rearrangement uses TRBV6-2 or TRBV6-3 and TRBJ1-6; TRBD1 matches at 9 bases. CDR3 length: 16 amino acids. In germline, CDR1 is MNHEY, CDR2 SVGEGT. CDR3 sequence: CASSYIGGQGNSPIHF. As DNA, the CDR3 is TGTGCCAGCAGTTATATAGGGGGACAGGGTAATTCACCCATCCACTTT.

There are many counts of this clonotype. DNA of the CDR3: TGTGCCAGCAGTGAAGCGTTCAGAGCTAACTATGGCTACACCTTC. It is translated as CASSEAFRANYGYTF. This chain uses TRBV2 with TRBJ1-2, with D hard to call. The CDR3 is 15 residues long. The V and J ends lost 0 bases and 0 bases respectively, with 8 bases between them. Germline CDR1 SNHLY, CDR2 FYNNEI.

This clonotype has only a few counts. CDR3 sequence: CASRNYQETQYF. The CDR3 coding sequence is TGTGCCAGCAGGAATTACCAAGAGACCCAGTACTTC. The chain employs TRBV6-1 and TRBJ2-5; D call uncertain. V lost 6 bases and J 0 bases, leaving 5 bases between the germline ends. Per the germline V gene, CDR1 is MNHNS and CDR2 is SASEGT. This CDR3 region has 12 residues.

This clonotype was detected only a few times. The chain combines TRBV6-1 with TRBJ1-5; unclear D gene. The CDR3 length is 14 residues. Germline V lookup: CDR1 MNHNS, CDR2 SASEGT. The V gene lost 6 bases and the J gene lost 0 bases, with 9 bases spanning the gap. The CDR3 DNA sequence: TGTGCCAGCAGACTCCGGGGTAGCAATCAGCCCCAGCATTTT. Protein product: CASRLRGSNQPQHF.

The V and J genes are TRBV5-1 and TRBJ1-1; D gene unclear. The length of the CDR3 is 13 residues. The germline V and J ends were trimmed by 2 bases and 3 bases, with 8 bases remaining between them. The germline gives CDR1 SGHRS, CDR2 YFSETQ. CDR3 region: CASSFKEYTEAFF. CDR3 coding DNA: TGCGCCAGCAGCTTCAAGGAGTACACTGAAGCTTTCTTT.

This chain joins TRBV6-4 and TRBJ1-6, with 10 bases identical to TRBD1. With 5 bases clipped from V and 9 bases from J, the junction kept 4 bases outside the gene matches. Germline V gene data show CDR1 as MRHNA and CDR2 as SNTAGT. The CDR3 contains 14 residues. CDR3 DNA sequence: TGTGCCAGCAGTTACGGGGACAGGGGTTCACCCCTCCACTTT. Its translation: CASSYGDRGSPLHF.

Only a few counts were recorded for this clonotype. This sequence joins TRBV9 and TRBJ2-5; D may correspond to TRBD1 or TRBD2 (6 bases each). The V end lost 0 bases, the J end lost 3 bases, and 12 bases lay between the germline ends. CDR1 SGDLS and CDR2 YYNGEE come from the germline V gene. The CDR3 loop spans 15 amino acids. In nucleotides, the CDR3 is TGTGCCAGCAGCGTAGAGGCAGGGGAGGAAGAGACCCAGTACTTC. Protein: CASSVEAGEEETQYF.

This clonotype was seen at least ten times. The chain recombines TRBV7-8 with TRBJ2-5; D unresolved. Trimming shortened V by 5 bases and J by 5 bases, and 9 bases separated the two germline ends. The germline V gene has CDR1 SGHVS and CDR2 FQNEAQ. CDR3 size: 12 residues. The CDR3 DNA is TGTGCCAGCAGCCGACGGGTGGAGACCCAGTACTTC. Translated: CASSRRVETQYF.

This clonotype was seen only a few times. One end of the junction varies from germline; a read error may be responsible. The chain links TRBV6-1 to TRBJ2-7; D possibly corresponds to TRBD1 (5 bases). CDR1 is MNHNS and CDR2 is SASEGT in the germline V gene. This CDR3 region has 15 residues. The CDR3 region has the DNA TGTGCCAGCAGACGAGGTTTGGGGCAGCTCTACGAGCAATACTTC. Protein: CASRRGLGQLYEQYF.

The chain is built from TRBV11-1 and TRBJ2-2; weak D call: TRBD1 (6 bases). The CDR3 is 17 residues long. Germline assignment: CDR1 SGHAT and CDR2 FQDESV (reference sequence). V lost 3 bases and J lost 2, with 16 bases in between. CDR3 in amino acids: CASSFFEGQSNTGELFF. In nucleotides, the CDR3 is TGTGCCAGCAGCTTCTTCGAAGGACAGTCAAACACCGGGGAGCTGTTTTTT.

This clonotype has a handful of counts. V usage is TRBV6-1 and J usage is TRBJ1-4, with TRBD1 as a possible D gene (5 bases). This CDR3 contains 12 residues. Per germline, CDR1 MNHNS and CDR2 SASEGT. Trimming took 6 bases from V and 9 from J, leaving 11 bases between them. The CDR3 is CASSRDSQKLFF. The CDR3 DNA sequence: TGTGCCAGCAGCCGAGACAGCCAAAAACTGTTTTTT.

V and J are TRBV7-6 and TRBJ1-6; TRBD1 is a possible D gene (6 bases). Trimming removed 5 bases from V and 3 bases from J, with 14 bases in between. CDR3 size: 16 residues. CDR1 and CDR2 from the germline V gene are SGHVS and FNYEAQ. The CDR3 DNA is TGTGCCAGCAGCCCAGGGGCCAGGGACTATAATTCACCCCTCCACTTT. It encodes CASSPGARDYNSPLHF.

This clonotype was detected many times. The chain combines TRBV15 with TRBJ2-7; 7 bases match TRBD1. This CDR3 has 13 residues. V shed 3 bases, J shed 7 bases, and the junction held 6 bases outside the gene matches. Germline CDR1 is LNHNV and CDR2 is YYDKDF (reference sequence). CDR3 amino acids: CATSSTGVGEQYF. In DNA form, the CDR3 reads TGTGCCACCAGCAGTACAGGGGTAGGGGAGCAGTACTTC.

The chain is built from TRBV3-1 and TRBJ1-5; D is possibly TRBD1 (5 bases). This CDR3 has 13 residues. V lost 5 bases and J lost 7, with 12 bases in between. The germline V gene encodes CDR1 LGHDT and CDR2 YNNKEL (reference sequence). The CDR3 is CASSRLGGQPQHF. CDR3 DNA sequence: TGTGCCAGCAGCAGGCTGGGGGGGCAGCCCCAGCATTTT. Full variable domain (missing parts from reference TRBV3-1 and TRBJ1-5): DTAVSQTPKYLVTQMGNDKSIKCEQNLGHDTMYWYKQDSKKFLKIMFSYNNKELIINETVPNRFSPKSPDKAHLNLHINSLELGDSAVYFCASSRLGGQPQHFGDGTRLSIL.

V gene TRBV19 combines with J gene TRBJ2-1; D not certain. Germline CDR1 and CDR2: LNHDA and SQIVND (reference sequence). The CDR3 sequence is 15 residues long. Between the trimmed V and J ends, which lost 3 bases and 0 bases, there was a span of 9 bases. Here the CDR3 DNA reads TGTGCCAGTAGTATGATGTTCCACTCCTACAATGAGCAGTTCTTC. As protein: CASSMMFHSYNEQFF.

The rearrangement links TRBV9 to TRBJ2-2; tentatively, D is TRBD2 (5 bases). The CDR3 length is 18 residues. Germline lookup yields CDR1 SGDLS and CDR2 YYNGEE. V was pared by 2 bases and J by 2 bases, with 19 bases between. Written as DNA, the CDR3 is TGTGCCAGCAGCGTGGCACGATCTTCCGGGATAAACACCGGGGAGCTGTTTTTT. Its protein is CASSVARSSGINTGELFF.

In this sample, this clonotype turned up many times. This sequence joins TRBV30 and TRBJ2-5; 14 bases map to TRBD2. Germline CDR1 is GTSNPN and CDR2 is SVGIG (reference sequence). The trim removed 5 bases at V and 2 bases at J, leaving 4 bases unmatched. This CDR3 comprises 15 residues. This chain's CDR3 is CAWGRTSGRQETQYF. The CDR3 DNA is TGTGCCTGGGGGCGGACTAGCGGGAGGCAAGAGACCCAGTACTTC.

Ten or more counts support this clonotype. The rearrangement joins TRBV6-2 or TRBV6-3 to TRBJ2-7; a possible D gene is TRBD2 (5 bases). The length of the CDR3 is 13 residues. Germline V gene data show CDR1 as MNHEY and CDR2 as SVGEGT. Trimming removed 5 bases at V and 0 bases at J, with 8 bases between. The CDR3 protein is CASSAGISYEQYF. The CDR3 coding sequence is TGTGCCAGCAGTGCCGGGATCTCCTACGAGCAGTACTTC.

This clonotype was recorded at least ten times. The rearrangement joins TRBV28 to TRBJ2-7, with D tentatively TRBD2 (6 bases). The V end was cut by 6 bases, the J end by 6 bases, with 12 bases between. CDR3 length: 12 amino acids. The V gene's germline CDR1 is MDHEN and CDR2 SYDVKM. The CDR3 DNA is TGTGCCAGCAGCCCTCTGCGGGGCGAGCAGTACTTC. It is translated as CASSPLRGEQYF.

This clonotype has a count of ten or more. This chain uses TRBV28 with TRBJ2-5; the D call may be TRBD1 or TRBD2 (5 bases each). Germline V gene data show CDR1 as MDHEN and CDR2 as SYDVKM. The CDR3 is made up of 15 amino acids. V lost 5 bases, J lost 5 bases, and 18 bases lay in between. This chain's CDR3 is CASSGGGRSSETQYF. The CDR3 bases are TGTGCCAGCAGTGGGGGTGGGCGGAGCTCGGAGACCCAGTACTTC.

At least ten counts were recorded for this clonotype. The rearrangement links TRBV28 to TRBJ1-6; TRBD1 aligns across 7 bases. This CDR3 contains 14 residues. The V gene's germline CDR1 is MDHEN and CDR2 SYDVKM. The trim removed 3 bases at V and 8 bases at J, leaving 4 bases unmatched. CDR3: CASSFPTGYSPLHF. CDR3 in DNA: TGTGCCAGCAGTTTCCCGACAGGGTATTCACCCCTCCACTTT.

The rearrangement joins TRBV20-1 to TRBJ1-5; D uncertain. The length of the CDR3 is 13 residues. The germline gives CDR1 DFQATT, CDR2 SNEGSKA (reference sequence). The germline V and J ends were trimmed by 3 bases and 6 bases, with 12 bases remaining between them. The CDR3 region is CSASPSLTQPQHF. The DNA for the CDR3 is TGCAGTGCTAGTCCGTCGTTGACTCAGCCCCAGCATTTT.